This T cell receptor beta chain comes out of a study of Ad26.COV2.S vaccination and SARS-CoV-2 variants. Stated treatment: around 19 received Ad26.COV2.S at low or high dose, single or two shots; about 5 received placebo; per-sample allocation not given. Sampling took place 63 days after the first vaccine or placebo injection. TCRdb's table, derived via immunoSEQ multiplex PCR, lists solely in-frame clones and lacks some. In the table there are about 680,000 clones, 89% of which are singletons. This CDR3 comprises 14 residues. The germline V gene has CDR1 LNHDA and CDR2 SQIVND (reference sequence). With 5 bases clipped from V and 6 bases from J, the junction kept 7 bases outside the gene matches.

V usage is TRBV19 and J usage is TRBJ2-7; 10 bases are a match to TRBD1. The source was peripheral blood, collected in a trial of Ad26.COV2.S vaccine versus placebo. The origin of this receptor is a person aged 18-65 years who received the Ad26.COV2.S COVID-19 vaccine or a placebo. The CDR3 is CASSVGTGASEQYF. In DNA form, the CDR3 reads TGTGCCAGTAGTGTTGGGACAGGGGCGTCCGAGCAGTACTTC.